This T cell receptor beta chain was observed in a study of T cell repertoires in cytomegalovirus infection. About the research overall: Selected CMV epitopes included recently identified HLA-C-restricted ones as well as well-studied HLA-B-restricted ones. It can be stated that public TCR beta signatures indicated CMV infection as well as a matching HLA type.

The CDR3 extends over 17 amino acids. Germline V lookup: CDR1 SGHTA, CDR2 FQGNSA. The V gene end was trimmed by 5 bases and the J gene end by 0 bases; junction bases not matched to a gene: 10. General study results and limits: Across the ex vivo response, the dominant clonotypes were HLA-C-restricted CMV-specific TCR beta clonotypes.

This clonotype has ten or more counts. The antigen remains undetermined. TCRdb ran MiXCR on the reads and lists one entry per CDR3 protein. The repertoire holds approximately 730,000 distinct CDR3 sequences, with 30% to 35% as singletons. The TCR was taken from a human donor in good health (CMV status not recorded). Some clones in this sample may be carry-over from other donors' samples. The material was cultured PBMCs, obtained from culture after CMV antigen stimulation. The chain joins TRBV7-2 to TRBJ2-3; TRBD2 agrees at 8 bases. CDR3 sequence (DNA): TGTGCCAGCAGCCTTAGACTAGCGAAACCTAGCACAGATACGCAGTATTTT. It yields the protein CASSLRLAKPSTDTQYF.